Presented here are 16 T cell receptor beta chains from one specimen sequenced in a study of T-cell memory formation after mild COVID-19. MiXCR was run by TCRdb on the 5' RACE reads, yielding one entry per CDR3 protein. The sample shows 350,000 or so distinct CDR3 sequences, 20% of them seen only once. Specimen: PBMCs or a T cell subset sorted from them (not recorded which). All receptors come from a man younger than 30 who had mild COVID-19 (a few samples of this study predate the infection). Cell type and time point are not known.

The J gene is TRBJ2-1, the V gene TRBV20-1; the match to TRBD1 covers 10 bases. The V and J ends lost 4 bases and 10 bases, in that order; junction bases with no gene match: 4. The CDR3 is 12 residues long. Germline CDR1 is DFQATT and CDR2 is SNEGSKA (reference sequence). The DNA for the CDR3 is TGCAGTGCTAAGACAGGGGGCCGGGAGCAGTTCTTC. Translating it yields CSAKTGGREQFF.

This clonotype was counted only a few times. J is TRBJ2-7 and V is TRBV3-1; D call uncertain. CDR3 size: 17 residues. Deletions cut 0 bases from V and 0 bases from J, with 15 bases between. Germline V CDR1 and CDR2: LGHDT, YNNKEL (reference sequence). The CDR3 DNA follows: TGTGCCAGCAGCCAAGAAACTTCGGTGCCGGGCTCCTACGAGCAGTACGTC. Its protein product is CASSQETSVPGSYEQYV.

The V and J genes are TRBV5-1 and TRBJ1-1; D is perhaps TRBD1 (5 bases). Germline CDR1 is SGHRS and CDR2 is YFSETQ. The V gene lost 7 bases and the J gene lost 1 base, with 14 bases spanning the gap. This CDR3 is built from 14 residues. In DNA, the CDR3 is TGCGCCAGCGAGGTTGTGGGGGGGAACACTGAAGCTTTCTTT. It yields the protein CASEVVGGNTEAFF.

The rearrangement joins TRBV7-9 to TRBJ2-5; TRBD2 agrees at 10 bases. Germline lookup yields CDR1 SEHNR and CDR2 FQNEAQ (reference sequence). With 0 bases clipped from V and 5 bases from J, the junction kept 6 bases outside the gene matches. There are 16 residues in the CDR3. CDR3 residues: CASSLALTSGAETQYF. CDR3 nucleotide sequence: TGTGCCAGCAGCTTAGCGCTAACTAGCGGGGCGGAGACCCAGTACTTC.

The CDR3 DNA reads as TGTGCCAGCAGTTTAGGGGTCGGTGTGGATGGCTACACCTTC. It yields the protein CASSLGVGVDGYTF. V is TRBV12-3 or TRBV12-4 and J is TRBJ1-2; D is uncertain. V lost 1 base to trimming and J lost 6 bases, with 12 bases between them. The CDR3 loop spans 14 amino acids.

The rearrangement joins TRBV6-5 to TRBJ2-2; D is unclear. Germline V lookup: CDR1 MNHEY, CDR2 SVGAGI. V shed 2 bases and J shed 8 bases, with 15 bases lying between them. CDR3 length: 15 residues. This CDR3 is CASSYSSPQLGELFF. The CDR3 nucleotides are TGTGCCAGCAGTTACAGTTCCCCCCAGCTGGGGGAGCTGTTTTTT.

This clonotype was recorded only once. The CDR3 loop is CASRDGMGGYTF. CDR3 in DNA: TGTGCCAGCAGAGACGGGATGGGTGGCTACACCTTC. The V call is TRBV6-4, the J call TRBJ1-2; D call uncertain. Germline lookup yields CDR1 MRHNA and CDR2 SNTAGT. This CDR3 is 12 amino acids long. Trimming took off 6 bases at V and 7 bases at J, with 12 bases between the two ends.

This clonotype turned up a few times. The chain uses TRBV7-9 and TRBJ2-1; a possible D gene is TRBD2 (6 bases). Germline loops: CDR1 SEHNR, CDR2 FQNEAQ (reference sequence). V gave up 4 bases and J gave up 6 bases, with 13 bases separating them. The length of the CDR3 is 14 residues. The CDR3 region has the DNA TGTGCCAGCAGCTGGAGACTAGTCGGCAATGAGCAGTTCTTC. Residues: CASSWRLVGNEQFF. Full variable domain (remainder filled in from reference TRBV7-9 and TRBJ2-1): DTGVSQNPRHKITKRGQNVTFRCDPISEHNRLYWYRQTLGQGPEFLTYFQNEAQLEKSRLLSDRFSAERPKGSFSTLEIQRTEQGDSAMYLCASSWRLVGNEQFFGPGTRLTVL.

V and J are TRBV20-1 and TRBJ2-1; TRBD2 aligns across 10 bases. The CDR3 sequence is 16 residues long. Trimming at V came to 4 bases and at J to 6 bases, leaving 12 bases not matched to a gene. Germline V gives CDR1 DFQATT, CDR2 SNEGSKA (reference sequence). CDR3 nucleotides: TGCAGTGCTATTGAGCGGGGGGGCCCGGGGTTCAATGAGCAGTTCTTC. Translating gives CSAIERGGPGFNEQFF.

This clonotype occurred a few times. The chain carries TRBV5-1 and TRBJ2-1, with D maybe TRBD2 (5 bases). Trimming left V 4 bases short and J 6 bases short, with 17 bases between. The CDR3 is 15 amino acids. Germline V CDR1 and CDR2: SGHRS, YFSETQ. The CDR3 sequence: CASSLEGGVPNEQFF. In nucleotides, the CDR3 is TGCGCCAGCAGCCTGGAAGGAGGCGTTCCCAATGAGCAGTTCTTC.

A few counts support this clonotype. This chain uses TRBV5-1 with TRBJ2-1; tentatively, D is TRBD2 (6 bases). This CDR3 is 14 amino acids long. Germline CDR1 SGHRS, CDR2 YFSETQ. V was shortened by 3 bases and J by 0 bases, with 7 bases between the two germline ends. The CDR3 nucleotides are TGCGCCAGCAGCTGGGGAGGCTCCTACAATGAGCAGTTCTTC. It translates to CASSWGGSYNEQFF.

The V call is TRBV27, the J call TRBJ1-1, with D possibly TRBD1 on 6 matching bases. V was shortened by 8 bases and J by 0 bases, with 13 bases between the two germline ends. This CDR3 comprises 14 residues. The germline V gene has CDR1 MNHEY and CDR2 SMNVEV (reference sequence). The CDR3 DNA sequence: TGTGCCAGCGGATTCAGGGGAATGAACACTGAAGCTTTCTTT. Protein product: CASGFRGMNTEAFF.

The rearrangement links TRBV18 to TRBJ2-2; weak D call: TRBD1 (6 bases). There are 16 residues in the CDR3. Germline V gives CDR1 KGHSH, CDR2 LQKENI. Between the trimmed V and J ends, which lost 0 bases and 4 bases, there was a span of 12 bases. This CDR3 is CASSPPGHLFTGELFF. In DNA, the CDR3 is TGTGCCAGCTCACCACCGGGACACCTCTTCACCGGGGAGCTGTTTTTT.

This clonotype has at least ten counts. The genes are TRBV5-1 and TRBJ1-2; the D gene is possibly TRBD1 (5 bases). The germline CDR1 and CDR2 sequences are SGHRS and YFSETQ. V was trimmed by 4 bases and J by 7 bases, leaving 14 bases between them. The CDR3 extends over 13 amino acids. The CDR3, as DNA: TGCGCCAGCAGCGATCAGGGAGGGGTTGGCTACACCTTC. Translated: CASSDQGGVGYTF. The full variable domain, its missing parts supplied by reference TRBV5-1 and TRBJ1-2, is KAGVTQTPRYLIKTRGQQVTLSCSPISGHRSVSWYQQTPGQGLQFLFEYFSETQRNKGNFPGRFSGRQFSNSRSEMNVSTLELGDSALYLCASSDQGGVGYTFGSGTRLTVV.

This chain connects TRBV4-3 to TRBJ1-5; a possible D gene is TRBD1 (5 bases). Trimming left V 1 base short and J 10 bases short, with 11 bases between. The CDR3 is 13 amino acids. Germline lookup yields CDR1 LGHNA and CDR2 YSLEER. CDR3 amino acids: CASSQVGGDPQHF. In nucleotides, the CDR3 is TGCGCCAGCAGCCAAGTCGGGGGGGACCCCCAGCATTTT.

There are a few counts of this clonotype. In DNA form, the CDR3 reads TGTGCCAGCAGTGATAGGGACTTCCTGGCCACAGATACGCAGTATTTT. This gives the protein CASSDRDFLATDTQYF. V is TRBV28 and J is TRBJ2-3; D perhaps matches TRBD2 (6 bases). V was trimmed by 5 bases and J by 2 bases, leaving 17 bases between them. The CDR3 length is 16 residues. Germline CDR1 and CDR2: MDHEN and SYDVKM.